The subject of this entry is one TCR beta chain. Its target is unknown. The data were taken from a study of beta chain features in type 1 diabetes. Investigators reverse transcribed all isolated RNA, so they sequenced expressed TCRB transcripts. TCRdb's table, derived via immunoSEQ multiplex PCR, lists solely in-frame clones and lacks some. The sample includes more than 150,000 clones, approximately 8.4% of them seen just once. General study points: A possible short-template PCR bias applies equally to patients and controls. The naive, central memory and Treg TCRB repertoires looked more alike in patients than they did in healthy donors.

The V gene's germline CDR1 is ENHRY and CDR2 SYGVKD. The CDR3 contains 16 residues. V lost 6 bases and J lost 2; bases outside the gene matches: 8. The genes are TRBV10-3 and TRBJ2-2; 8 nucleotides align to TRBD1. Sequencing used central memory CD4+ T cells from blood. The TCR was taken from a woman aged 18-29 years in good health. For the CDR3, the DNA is TGTGCCATCAGCCCCGGAACAGGGGGAAACACCGGGGAGCTGTTTTTT. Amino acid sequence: CAISPGTGGNTGELFF.